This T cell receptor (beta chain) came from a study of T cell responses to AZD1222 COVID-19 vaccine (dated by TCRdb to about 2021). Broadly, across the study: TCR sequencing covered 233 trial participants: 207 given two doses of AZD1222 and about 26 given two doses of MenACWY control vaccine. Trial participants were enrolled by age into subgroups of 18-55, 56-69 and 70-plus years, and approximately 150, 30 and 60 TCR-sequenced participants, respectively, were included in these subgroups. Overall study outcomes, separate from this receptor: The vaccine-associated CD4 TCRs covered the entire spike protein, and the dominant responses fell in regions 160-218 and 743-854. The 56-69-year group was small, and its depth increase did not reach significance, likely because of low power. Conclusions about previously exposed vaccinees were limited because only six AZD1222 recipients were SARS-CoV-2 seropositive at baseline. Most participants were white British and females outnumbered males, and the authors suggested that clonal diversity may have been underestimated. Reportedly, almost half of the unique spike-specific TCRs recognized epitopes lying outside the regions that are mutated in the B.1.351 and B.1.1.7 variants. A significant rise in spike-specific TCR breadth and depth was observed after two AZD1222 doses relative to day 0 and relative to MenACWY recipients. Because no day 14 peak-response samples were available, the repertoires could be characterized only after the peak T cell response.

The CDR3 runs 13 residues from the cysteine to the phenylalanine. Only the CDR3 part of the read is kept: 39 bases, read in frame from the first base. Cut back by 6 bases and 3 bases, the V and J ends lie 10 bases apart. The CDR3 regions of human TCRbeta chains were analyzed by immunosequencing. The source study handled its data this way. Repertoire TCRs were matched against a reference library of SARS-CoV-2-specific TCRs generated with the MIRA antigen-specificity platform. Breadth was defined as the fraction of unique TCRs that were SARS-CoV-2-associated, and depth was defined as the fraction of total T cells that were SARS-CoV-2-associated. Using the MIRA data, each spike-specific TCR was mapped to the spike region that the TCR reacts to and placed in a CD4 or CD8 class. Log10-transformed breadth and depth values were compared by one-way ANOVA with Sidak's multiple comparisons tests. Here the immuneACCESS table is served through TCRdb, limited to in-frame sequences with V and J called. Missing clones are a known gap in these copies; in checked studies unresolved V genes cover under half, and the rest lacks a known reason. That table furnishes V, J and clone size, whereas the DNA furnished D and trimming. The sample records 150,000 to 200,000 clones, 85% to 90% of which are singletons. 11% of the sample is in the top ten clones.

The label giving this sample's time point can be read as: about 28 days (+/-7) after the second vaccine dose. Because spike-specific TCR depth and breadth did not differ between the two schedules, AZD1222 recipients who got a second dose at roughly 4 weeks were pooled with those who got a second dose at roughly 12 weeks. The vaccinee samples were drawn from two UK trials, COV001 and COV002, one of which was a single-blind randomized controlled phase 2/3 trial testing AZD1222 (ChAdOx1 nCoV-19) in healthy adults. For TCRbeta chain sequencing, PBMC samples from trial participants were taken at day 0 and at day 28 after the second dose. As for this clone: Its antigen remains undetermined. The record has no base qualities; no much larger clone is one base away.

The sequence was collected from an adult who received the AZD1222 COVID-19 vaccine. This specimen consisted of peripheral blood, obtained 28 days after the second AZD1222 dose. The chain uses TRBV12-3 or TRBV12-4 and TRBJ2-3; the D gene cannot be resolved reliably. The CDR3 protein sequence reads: CASSPSGTDTQYF. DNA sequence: TGTGCCAGCAGCCCTTCCGGGACAGATACGCAGTATTTT.